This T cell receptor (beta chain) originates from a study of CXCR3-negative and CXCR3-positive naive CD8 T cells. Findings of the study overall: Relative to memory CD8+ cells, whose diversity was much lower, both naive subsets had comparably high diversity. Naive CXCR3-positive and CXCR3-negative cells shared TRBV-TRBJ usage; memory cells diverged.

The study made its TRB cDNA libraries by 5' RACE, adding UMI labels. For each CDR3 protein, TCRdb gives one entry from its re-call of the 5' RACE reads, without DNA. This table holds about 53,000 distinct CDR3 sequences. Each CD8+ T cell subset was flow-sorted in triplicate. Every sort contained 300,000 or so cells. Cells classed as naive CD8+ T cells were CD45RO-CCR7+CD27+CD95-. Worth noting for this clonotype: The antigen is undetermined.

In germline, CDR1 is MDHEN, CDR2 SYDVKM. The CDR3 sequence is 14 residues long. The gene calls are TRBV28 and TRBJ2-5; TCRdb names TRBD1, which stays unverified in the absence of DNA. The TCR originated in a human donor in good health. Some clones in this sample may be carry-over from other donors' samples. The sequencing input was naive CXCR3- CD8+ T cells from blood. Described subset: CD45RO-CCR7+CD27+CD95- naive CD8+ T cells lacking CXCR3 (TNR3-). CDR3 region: CASSLWTGQETQYF.